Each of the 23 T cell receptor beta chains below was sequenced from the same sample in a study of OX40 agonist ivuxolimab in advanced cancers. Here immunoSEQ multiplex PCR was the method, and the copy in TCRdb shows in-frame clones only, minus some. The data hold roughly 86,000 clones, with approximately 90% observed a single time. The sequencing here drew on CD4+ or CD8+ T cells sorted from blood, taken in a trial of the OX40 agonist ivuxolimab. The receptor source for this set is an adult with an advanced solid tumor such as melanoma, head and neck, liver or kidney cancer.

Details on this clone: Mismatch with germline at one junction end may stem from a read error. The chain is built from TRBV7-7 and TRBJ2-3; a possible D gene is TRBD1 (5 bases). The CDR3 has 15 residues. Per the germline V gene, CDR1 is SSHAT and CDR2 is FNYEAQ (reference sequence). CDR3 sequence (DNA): TGTGCTAGCAGCTTAGGCCAGGGTTCTGCAGATACGCAGTATTTT. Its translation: CASSLGQGSADTQYF.

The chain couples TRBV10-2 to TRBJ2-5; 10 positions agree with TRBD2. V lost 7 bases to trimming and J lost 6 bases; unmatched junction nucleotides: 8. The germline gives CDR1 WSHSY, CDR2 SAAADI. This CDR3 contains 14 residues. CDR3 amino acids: CASTSGSAEKTQYF. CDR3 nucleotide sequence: TGCGCCAGCACTAGCGGGAGTGCAGAAAAGACCCAGTACTTC.

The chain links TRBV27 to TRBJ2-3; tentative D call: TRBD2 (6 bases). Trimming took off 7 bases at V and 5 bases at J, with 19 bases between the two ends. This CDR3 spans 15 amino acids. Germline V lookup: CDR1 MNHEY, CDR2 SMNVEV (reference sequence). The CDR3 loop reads CASTPLGSGGDTQYF. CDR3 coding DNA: TGTGCCAGCACCCCCTTAGGTAGCGGAGGAGATACGCAGTATTTT.

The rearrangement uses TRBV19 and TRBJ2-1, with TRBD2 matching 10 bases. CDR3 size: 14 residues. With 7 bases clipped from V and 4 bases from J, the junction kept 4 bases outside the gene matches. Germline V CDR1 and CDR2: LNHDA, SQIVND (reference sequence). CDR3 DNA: TGTGCCAGTAAGCGGGAGGGCCTTTACAATGAGCAGTTCTTC. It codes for CASKREGLYNEQFF.

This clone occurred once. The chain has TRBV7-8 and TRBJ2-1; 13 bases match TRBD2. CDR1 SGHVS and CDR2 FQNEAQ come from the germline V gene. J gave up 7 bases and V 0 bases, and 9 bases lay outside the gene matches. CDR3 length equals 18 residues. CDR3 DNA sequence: TGTGCCAGCAGCTTAGCATTACTAGCGGGAGGGCCGGGTAATGAGCAGTTCTTC. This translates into CASSLALLAGGPGNEQFF. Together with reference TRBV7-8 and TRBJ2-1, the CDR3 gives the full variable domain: GAGVSQSPRYKVAKRGQDVALRCDPISGHVSLFWYQQALGQGPEFLTYFQNEAQLDKSGLPSDRFFAERPEGSVSTLKIQRTQQEDSAVYLCASSLALLAGGPGNEQFFGPGTRLTVL.

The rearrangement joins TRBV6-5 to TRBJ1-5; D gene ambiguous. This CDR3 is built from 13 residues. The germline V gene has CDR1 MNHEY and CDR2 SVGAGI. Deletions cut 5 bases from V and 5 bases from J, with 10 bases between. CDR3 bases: TGTGCCAGCAGTCCCGGGCAGGATCAGCCCCAGCATTTT. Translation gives CASSPGQDQPQHF.

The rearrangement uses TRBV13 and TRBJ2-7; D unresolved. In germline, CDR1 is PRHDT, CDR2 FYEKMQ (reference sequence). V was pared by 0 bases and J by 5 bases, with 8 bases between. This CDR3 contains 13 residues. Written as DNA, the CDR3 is TGTGCCAGCAGCTTAGGAGACATCCACGAGCAGTACTTC. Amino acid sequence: CASSLGDIHEQYF.

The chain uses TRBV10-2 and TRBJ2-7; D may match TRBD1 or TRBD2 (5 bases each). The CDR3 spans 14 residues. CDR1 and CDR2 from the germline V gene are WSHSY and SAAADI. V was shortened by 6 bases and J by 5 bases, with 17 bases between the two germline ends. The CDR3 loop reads CASRNPGRVDEQYF. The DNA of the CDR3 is TGCGCCAGCAGGAACCCGGGACGGGTCGACGAGCAGTACTTC.

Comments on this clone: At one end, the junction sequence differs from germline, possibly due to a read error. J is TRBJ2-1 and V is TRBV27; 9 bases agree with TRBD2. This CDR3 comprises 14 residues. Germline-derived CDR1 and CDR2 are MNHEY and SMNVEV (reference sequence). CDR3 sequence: CASRGLARYNEQFF. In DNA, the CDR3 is TGTGCCAGCAGAGGACTAGCGCGATACAATGAACAGTTCTTC.

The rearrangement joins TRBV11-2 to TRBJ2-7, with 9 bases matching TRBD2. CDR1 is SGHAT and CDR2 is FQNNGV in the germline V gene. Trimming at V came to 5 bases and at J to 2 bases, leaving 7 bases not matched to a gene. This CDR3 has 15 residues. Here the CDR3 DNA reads TGTGCCAGCAGCAACCCTTTAGCGGGAGCCTACGAGCAGTACTTC. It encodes CASSNPLAGAYEQYF.

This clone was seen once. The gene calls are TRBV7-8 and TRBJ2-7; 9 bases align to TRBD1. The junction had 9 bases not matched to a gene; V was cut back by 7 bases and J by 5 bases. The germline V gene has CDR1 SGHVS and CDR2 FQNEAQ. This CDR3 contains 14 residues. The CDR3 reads CASTPDRGGNEQYF. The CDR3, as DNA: TGTGCCAGCACCCCGGACAGGGGTGGCAACGAGCAGTACTTC.

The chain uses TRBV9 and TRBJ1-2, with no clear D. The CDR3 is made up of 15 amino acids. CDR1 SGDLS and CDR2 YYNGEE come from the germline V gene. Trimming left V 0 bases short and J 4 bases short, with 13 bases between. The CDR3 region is CASSVDASGLYGYTF. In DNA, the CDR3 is TGTGCCAGCAGCGTAGATGCCTCGGGTCTCTATGGCTACACCTTC.

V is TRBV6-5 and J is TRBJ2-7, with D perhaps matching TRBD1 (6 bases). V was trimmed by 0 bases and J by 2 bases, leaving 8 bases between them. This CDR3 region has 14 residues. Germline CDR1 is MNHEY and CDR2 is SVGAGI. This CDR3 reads CASSYSGTPYEQYF. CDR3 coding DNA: TGTGCCAGCAGTTACTCCGGGACACCCTACGAGCAGTACTTC.

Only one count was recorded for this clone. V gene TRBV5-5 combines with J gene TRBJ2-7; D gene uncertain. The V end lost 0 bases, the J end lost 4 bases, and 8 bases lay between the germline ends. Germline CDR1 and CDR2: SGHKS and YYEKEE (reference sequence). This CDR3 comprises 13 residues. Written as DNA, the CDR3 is TGTGCCAGCAGCTTGGGGGCCAGGTACGAGCAGTACTTC. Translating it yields CASSLGARYEQYF.

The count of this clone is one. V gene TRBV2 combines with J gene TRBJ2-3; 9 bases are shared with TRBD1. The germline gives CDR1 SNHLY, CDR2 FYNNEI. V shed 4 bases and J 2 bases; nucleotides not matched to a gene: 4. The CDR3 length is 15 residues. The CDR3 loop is CASSATGGPTDTQYF. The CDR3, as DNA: TGTGCCAGCAGTGCGACAGGGGGACCCACAGATACGCAGTATTTT.

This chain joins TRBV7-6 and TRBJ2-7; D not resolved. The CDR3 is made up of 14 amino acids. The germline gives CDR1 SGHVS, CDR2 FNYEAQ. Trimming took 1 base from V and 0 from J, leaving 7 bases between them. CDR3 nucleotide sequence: TGTGCCAGCAGCTTAGAGATGAGCTCCTACGAGCAGTACTTC. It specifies CASSLEMSSYEQYF. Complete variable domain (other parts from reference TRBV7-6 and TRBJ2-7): GAGVSQSPRYKVTKRGQDVALRCDPISGHVSLYWYRQALGQGPEFLTYFNYEAQQDKSGLPNDRFSAERPEGSISTLTIQRTEQRDSAMYRCASSLEMSSYEQYFGPGTRLTVT.

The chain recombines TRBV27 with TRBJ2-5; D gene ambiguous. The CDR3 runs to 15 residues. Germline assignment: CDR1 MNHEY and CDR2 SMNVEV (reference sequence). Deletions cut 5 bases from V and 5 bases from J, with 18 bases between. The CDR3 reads CASSPTAHMGETQYF. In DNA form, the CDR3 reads TGTGCCAGCAGTCCGACGGCACACATGGGGGAGACCCAGTACTTC.

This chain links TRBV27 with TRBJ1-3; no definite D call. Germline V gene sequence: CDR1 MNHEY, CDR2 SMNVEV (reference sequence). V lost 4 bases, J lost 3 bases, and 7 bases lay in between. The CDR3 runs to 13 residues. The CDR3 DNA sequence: TGTGCCAGCAGTTCCTCAGGTGGAAACACCATATATTTT. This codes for CASSSSGGNTIYF.

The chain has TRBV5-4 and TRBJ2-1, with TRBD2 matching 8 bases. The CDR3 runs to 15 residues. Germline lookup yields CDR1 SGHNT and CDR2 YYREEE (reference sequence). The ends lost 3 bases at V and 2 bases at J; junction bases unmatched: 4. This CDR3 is CASSWSGGPYNEQFF. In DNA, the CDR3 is TGTGCCAGCAGCTGGAGCGGGGGTCCCTACAATGAGCAGTTCTTC.

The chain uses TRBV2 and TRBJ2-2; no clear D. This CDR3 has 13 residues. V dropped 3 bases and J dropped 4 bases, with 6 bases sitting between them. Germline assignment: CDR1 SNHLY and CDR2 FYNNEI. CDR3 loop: CASSDKLTGELFF. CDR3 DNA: TGTGCCAGCAGTGATAAACTCACCGGGGAGCTGTTTTTT.

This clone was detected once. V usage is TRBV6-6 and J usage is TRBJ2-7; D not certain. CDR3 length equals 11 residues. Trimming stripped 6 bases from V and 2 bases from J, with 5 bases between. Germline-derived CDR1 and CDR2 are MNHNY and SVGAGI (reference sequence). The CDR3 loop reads CASRDTYEQYF. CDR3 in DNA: TGTGCCAGCAGGGATACCTACGAGCAGTACTTC.

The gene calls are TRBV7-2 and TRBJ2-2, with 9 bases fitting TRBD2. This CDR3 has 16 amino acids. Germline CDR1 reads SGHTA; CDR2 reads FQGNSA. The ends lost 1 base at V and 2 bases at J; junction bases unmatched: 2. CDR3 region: CASSLDGTSNTGELFF. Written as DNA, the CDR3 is TGTGCCAGCAGCTTAGATGGGACTAGCAACACCGGGGAGCTGTTTTTT.

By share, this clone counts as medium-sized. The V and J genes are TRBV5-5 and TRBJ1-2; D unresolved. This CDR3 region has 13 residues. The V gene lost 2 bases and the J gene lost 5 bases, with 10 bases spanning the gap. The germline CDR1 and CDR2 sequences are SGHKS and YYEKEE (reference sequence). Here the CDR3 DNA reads TGTGCCAGCAGCTTTACGATGGGGTATGGCTACACCTTC. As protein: CASSFTMGYGYTF.